The 21 T cell receptor beta chains listed next were all sequenced from one sample in a study of early T cells in non-severe SARS-CoV-2 infection. Via MiXCR, TCRdb re-called the 5' RACE reads, giving one row per CDR3 protein. Here the sample spans 40,000 or so distinct CDR3 sequences, around 6.1% being singletons. Input material: whole blood. All receptors derive from an adult who was a healthcare worker with PCR-confirmed SARS-CoV-2 infection or an uninfected control (not recorded which).

The V gene is TRBV4-3, the J gene TRBJ2-2; TRBD1 matches 11 bases. The V gene end was trimmed by 0 bases and the J gene end by 5 bases; junction bases not matched to a gene: 2. The CDR3 contains 16 residues. The germline CDR1 and CDR2 sequences are LGHNA and YSLEER. The CDR3: CASSQDWDRGTGELFF. The CDR3 nucleotides are TGCGCCAGCAGCCAAGATTGGGACAGGGGGACCGGGGAGCTGTTTTTT.

The chain uses TRBV19 and TRBJ1-5; 7 positions agree with TRBD1. V dropped 3 bases and J dropped 3; count of bases not matched to a gene: 8. CDR1 LNHDA and CDR2 SQIVND come from the germline V gene (reference sequence). The CDR3 has 16 residues. CDR3: CASSIYRGFDNQPQHF. The CDR3 coding sequence is TGTGCCAGTAGTATTTACAGGGGATTTGACAATCAGCCCCAGCATTTT.

This clonotype appeared a few times. The chain employs TRBV5-5 and TRBJ1-6; 7 nucleotides align to TRBD1. Trimming cost V 0 bases and J 7 bases; bases outside gene matches: 4. There are 15 residues in the CDR3. Per germline, CDR1 SGHKS and CDR2 YYEKEE (reference sequence). CDR3: CASSLDGTVNSPLHF. As DNA, the CDR3 is TGTGCCAGCAGCTTGGACGGGACAGTAAATTCACCCCTCCACTTT.

In this sample, this clonotype turned up many times. The chain uses TRBV6-5 and TRBJ2-1; TRBD2 agrees at 8 bases. J was trimmed by 2 bases and V by 2 bases; bases with no gene match: 5. The CDR3 length is 16 residues. Germline V gives CDR1 MNHEY, CDR2 SVGAGI. The CDR3 loop is CASSYAPGGAYNEQFF. The DNA of the CDR3 is TGTGCCAGCAGTTACGCCCCGGGGGGGGCCTACAATGAGCAGTTCTTC.

This clonotype appeared many times. The V and J genes are TRBV2 and TRBJ1-5; the D is unclear. CDR3 size: 15 residues. The germline V gene has CDR1 SNHLY and CDR2 FYNNEI. Trimming cost V 3 bases and J 6 bases, with 15 bases left between them. CDR3 loop: CASSDLWTPGQPQHF. The CDR3 DNA sequence: TGTGCCAGCAGTGATCTATGGACCCCGGGTCAGCCCCAGCATTTT.

The genes are TRBV19 and TRBJ1-5; 7 bases align to TRBD1. Germline V gives CDR1 LNHDA, CDR2 SQIVND (reference sequence). After removal of 2 bases from V and 2 bases from J, the junction contained 6 bases not matched to a gene. CDR3 length equals 16 residues. The CDR3 is CASSISTGKGNQPQHF. In DNA form, the CDR3 reads TGTGCCAGTAGTATATCGACAGGGAAAGGCAATCAGCCCCAGCATTTT.

Ten or more counts support this clonotype. V is TRBV12-3 or TRBV12-4 and J is TRBJ2-7; TRBD1 matches at 8 bases. The CDR3 extends over 14 amino acids. The V gene end was trimmed by 5 bases and the J gene end by 3 bases; junction bases not matched to a gene: 6. For the CDR3, the DNA is TGTGCCAGCAGTCCTCGACAGGGGTTCTACGAGCAGTACTTC. Its translation is CASSPRQGFYEQYF.

The chain couples TRBV6-1 to TRBJ2-5; D remains ambiguous. V gave up 2 bases and J gave up 4 bases, with 5 bases separating them. Germline assignment: CDR1 MNHNS and CDR2 SASEGT. The CDR3 runs to 12 residues. CDR3: CASSEMRETQYF. Written as DNA, the CDR3 is TGTGCCAGCAGTGAAATGAGAGAGACCCAGTACTTC.

This clonotype was observed at least ten times. The chain uses TRBV11-2 and TRBJ2-7; D unclear. The V gene's germline CDR1 is SGHAT and CDR2 FQNNGV. The CDR3 has 15 amino acids. V gave up 2 bases and J gave up 5 bases, with 16 bases separating them. CDR3 protein: CASSLFRPTSNEQYF. In nucleotides, the CDR3 is TGTGCCAGCAGCTTATTTCGACCGACATCCAACGAGCAGTACTTC.

The genes are TRBV23-1 and TRBJ2-1; D may be TRBD1 (5 bases). TRBV23-1 is flagged as an ORF with uncertain function. The CDR3 sequence is 13 residues long. Trimming took 0 bases from V and 5 from J, leaving 5 bases between them. CDR3 sequence reads: CASSQSQDNEQFF. The CDR3 DNA reads TGCGCCAGCAGTCAATCACAGGACAATGAGCAGTTCTTC.

This clonotype was seen at least ten times. The CDR3 here is CASSDSGWQETQYF. DNA of the CDR3: TGTGCCAGCAGTGACAGCGGCTGGCAAGAGACCCAGTACTTC. This chain connects TRBV25-1 to TRBJ2-5; possibly TRBD2 for D (5 bases). V lost 3 bases to trimming and J lost 2 bases, with 10 bases between them. Per the germline V gene, CDR1 is MGHDK and CDR2 is SYGVNS. The CDR3 loop spans 14 amino acids.

This clonotype has a handful of counts. V gene TRBV5-4 combines with J gene TRBJ1-2; 8 bases match TRBD1. The CDR3 covers 15 residues. The V gene end was trimmed by 4 bases and the J gene end by 1 base; junction bases not matched to a gene: 6. From germline, CDR1 is SGHNT and CDR2 YYREEE (reference sequence). In DNA form, the CDR3 reads TGTGCCAGCAGCGGTATAGGACAGGGTAACTATGGCTACACCTTC. Amino acid sequence: CASSGIGQGNYGYTF.

V is TRBV6-1 and J is TRBJ1-1, with 8 bases matching TRBD1. V lost 4 bases, J lost 5 bases, and 6 bases stayed unmatched. CDR1 and CDR2 (germline): MNHNS, SASEGT. The CDR3 covers 14 residues. The CDR3 DNA follows: TGTGCCAGCAGTGCGTCAGGGGGCAGTACTGAAGCTTTCTTT. It encodes CASSASGGSTEAFF.

In this sample, this clonotype turned up many times. This chain uses TRBV6-6 with TRBJ2-5, with 7 bases aligning to TRBD2. Looked up from germline, CDR1 is MNHNY and CDR2 is SVGAGI (reference sequence). The J segment lost 4 bases and the V segment lost 2 bases, leaving 7 bases of the junction unmatched. The CDR3 is 15 amino acids. CDR3 bases: TGTGCCAGCAGTTACCCTCGCCAGCGGGGAGAGACCCAGTACTTC. Amino acids: CASSYPRQRGETQYF.

The CDR3 sequence is CASIEGRGYTF. DNA for the CDR3: TGTGCCAGCATTGAGGGACGCGGCTACACCTTC. V usage is TRBV2 and J usage is TRBJ1-2, with a possible D match to TRBD1 (5 bases). The V end was cut by 7 bases, the J end by 8 bases, with 11 bases between. The germline V gene has CDR1 SNHLY and CDR2 FYNNEI. The CDR3 has 11 amino acids.

The gene calls are TRBV18 and TRBJ1-2, with unresolved D. V lost 3 bases and J lost 4, with 6 bases in between. Per germline, CDR1 KGHSH and CDR2 LQKENI. The CDR3 is made up of 12 amino acids. Here the CDR3 reads CASSPESYGYTF. CDR3 sequence (DNA): TGTGCCAGCTCACCGGAGAGCTATGGCTACACCTTC.

Notes on this clonotype: This may stem from a read error, because a much larger clone lies one nucleotide away. CDR3 in DNA: TGTGCCAGCAGCCCTTCTGGCGGGGGGTTCAATGAGCAGTTCTTC. Amino acids: CASSPSGGGFNEQFF. The rearrangement uses TRBV12-3 or TRBV12-4 and TRBJ2-1; 8 bases map to TRBD2. CDR3 length equals 15 residues. Germline trimming cut 6 bases from V and 6 bases from J; bases unmatched to any gene: 10.

The chain links TRBV28 to TRBJ2-5; TRBD1 is a possible D gene (6 bases). V was pared by 6 bases and J by 5 bases, with 13 bases between. Germline V gene data show CDR1 as MDHEN and CDR2 as SYDVKM. The CDR3 has 13 amino acids. The CDR3 region has the DNA TGTGCCAGCAGGTTACAGGGTGGCGAGACCCAGTACTTC. Protein product: CASRLQGGETQYF.

This clonotype was counted at least ten times. The genes are TRBV4-1 and TRBJ2-3, with D maybe TRBD2 (5 bases). Germline CDR1 and CDR2: MGHRA and YSYEKL. With 0 bases removed from V and 4 bases from J, the gap between germline ends came to 14 bases. The CDR3 consists of 16 residues. CDR3 residues: CASSQDGRVNADTQYF. As DNA, the CDR3 is TGCGCCAGCAGCCAAGATGGGCGGGTTAACGCAGATACGCAGTATTTT.

The CDR3 reads CATSGTGGTTMRQFF. The CDR3 DNA reads as TGTGCCACCAGCGGCACAGGGGGGACTACAATGAGGCAGTTCTTC. The chain employs TRBV15 and TRBJ2-1; the D gene is possibly TRBD1 (8 bases). The CDR3 spans 15 residues. Germline CDR1 LNHNV, CDR2 YYDKDF (reference sequence). Trimming stripped 5 bases from V and 12 bases from J, with 23 bases between.

The chain carries TRBV20-1 and TRBJ1-5; 10 bases are shared with TRBD1. Germline CDR1 reads DFQATT; CDR2 reads SNEGSKA (reference sequence). CDR3 length equals 14 residues. V dropped 6 bases and J dropped 6; count of bases not matched to a gene: 8. CDR3 nucleotides: TGCAGTGCCGGGACAGGGGCCTTTAGTCAGCCCCAGCATTTT. Amino acid sequence: CSAGTGAFSQPQHF.